The sequence of this TCR beta chain was determined in a study of identical twins. Study-level results: Zero-insertion analyses could be partly confounded by invariant MAIT and iNKT cells.

Unique molecular identifiers were in the cDNA, with template-switch universal primer binding. MiXCR, run by TCRdb on the 5' RACE reads, gives a single entry per CDR3 protein. In the table there are roughly 500,000 distinct CDR3 sequences, less than 25% of which are singletons. Germline CDR1 reads MNHEY; CDR2 reads SVGEGT. V shed 8 bases and J shed 7 bases, with 15 bases lying between them. The CDR3 runs to 13 residues. This clonotype was detected only a few times. As yet, its antigen is unknown. The data were also submitted as part of a second study, on T cells expressing NK-cell markers. That paper notes: There were seven HCMV-seropositive donors and one seronegative donor among the eight sequenced.

The chain combines TRBV6-2 or TRBV6-3 with TRBJ1-5; D not resolved. Sequencing used CD4+ T cells sorted from blood. The source of this sequence is a woman between 18 and 29 years old in good health. This chain's CDR3 is CASCIQIGQPQHF. The CDR3 DNA sequence: TGTGCCAGCTGCATACAGATTGGCCAGCCCCAGCATTTT.